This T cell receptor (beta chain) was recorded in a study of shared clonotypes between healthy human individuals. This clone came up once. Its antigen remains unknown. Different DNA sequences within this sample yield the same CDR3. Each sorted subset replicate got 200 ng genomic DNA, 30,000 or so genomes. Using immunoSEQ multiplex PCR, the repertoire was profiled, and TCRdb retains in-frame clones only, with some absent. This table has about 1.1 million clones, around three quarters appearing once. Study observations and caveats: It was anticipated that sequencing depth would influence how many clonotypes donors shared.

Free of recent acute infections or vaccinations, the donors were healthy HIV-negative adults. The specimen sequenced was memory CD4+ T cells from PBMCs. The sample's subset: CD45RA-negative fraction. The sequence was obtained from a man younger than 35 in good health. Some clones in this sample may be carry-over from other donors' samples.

This CDR3 is CASTGQGNQPQHF. The CDR3 nucleotides are TGTGCCAGTACCGGACAGGGAAATCAGCCCCAGCATTTT. The chain employs TRBV19 and TRBJ1-5; TRBD1 agrees at 8 bases. The length of the CDR3 is 13 residues. J was trimmed by 4 bases and V by 7 bases; bases with no gene match: 3. Germline V CDR1 and CDR2: LNHDA, SQIVND (reference sequence).